This T cell receptor beta chain emerged from a study of cytomegalovirus exposure and HLA in healthy donors. PCR primers comprised 60 Vbeta and 13 Jbeta primers. The data were produced by immunoSEQ multiplex PCR, yet TCRdb's version contains in-frame clones alone and is incomplete. The sample has 150,000 to 200,000 clones, more than 80% seen once; the top ten hold approximately 4.4%. Study results and limitations: In a later analysis, at a false discovery rate of 0.05, roughly 17,000 TCR beta sequences matched HLA alleles.

From germline, CDR1 is MDHEN and CDR2 SYDVKM. The CDR3 runs to 17 residues. Trimming at V came to 7 bases and at J to 2 bases, leaving 12 bases not matched to a gene. On this clone: Its antigen is still unknown.

Sequencing was done on a sample of PBMCs. This chain joins TRBV28 and TRBJ2-1; 9 nucleotides agree with TRBD1. The TCR sequence derives from a woman under 30 in good health and CMV-seropositive. The DNA of the CDR3 is TGTGCCAGCATGAGGACAGGGGTAGGTTGGACCTACAATGAGCAGTTCTTC. It translates to CASMRTGVGWTYNEQFF. Complete variable domain (other parts from reference TRBV28 and TRBJ2-1): DVKVTQSSRYLVKRTGEKVFLECVQDMDHENMFWYRQDPGLGLRLIYFSYDVKMKEKGDIPEGYSVSREKKERFSLILESASTNQTSMYLCASMRTGVGWTYNEQFFGPGTRLTVL.